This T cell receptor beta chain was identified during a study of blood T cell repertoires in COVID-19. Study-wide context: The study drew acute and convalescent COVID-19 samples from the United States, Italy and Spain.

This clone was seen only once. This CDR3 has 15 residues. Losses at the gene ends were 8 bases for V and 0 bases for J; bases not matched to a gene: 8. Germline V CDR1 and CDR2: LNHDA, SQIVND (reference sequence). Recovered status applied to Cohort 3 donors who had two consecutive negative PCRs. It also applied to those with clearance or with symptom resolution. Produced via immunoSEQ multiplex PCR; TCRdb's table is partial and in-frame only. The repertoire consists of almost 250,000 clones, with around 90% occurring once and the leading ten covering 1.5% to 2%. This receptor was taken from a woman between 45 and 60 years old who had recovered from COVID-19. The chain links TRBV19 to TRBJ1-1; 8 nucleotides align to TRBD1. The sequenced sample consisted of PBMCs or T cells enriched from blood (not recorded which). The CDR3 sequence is CASRSDRVLNTEAFF. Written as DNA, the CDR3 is TGTGCCAGTCGCTCGGACAGGGTGTTGAACACTGAAGCTTTCTTT.